This T cell receptor beta chain was sequenced for a study of T cell responses to AZD1222 COVID-19 vaccine. Points from the study as a whole: Within unmutated variant regions lay the reported targets of nearly half of spike-specific TCRs. Clonal diversity may have been underestimated, and the donors were mostly white British, with more females than males.

Method: immunoSEQ multiplex PCR; TCRdb's copy keeps in-frame clones and lacks some. The data show 110,000 to 150,000 clones, around nine tenths seen once. With regard to this clone: Its target is not known.

Germline V gene sequence: CDR1 MRHNA, CDR2 SNTAGT. The CDR3 contains 15 residues. Trimming took 6 bases from V and 2 from J; bases not matched to a gene: 9. The sequence was obtained from an adult in good health. V and J are TRBV6-4 and TRBJ2-5, with 7 bases aligning to TRBD2. The source material was peripheral blood, sampled on day 0 of AZD1222 vaccination. DNA for the CDR3: TGTGCCAGCAGCGTTCGATCGGGAGGACAAGAGACCCAGTACTTC. Amino acids: CASSVRSGGQETQYF.